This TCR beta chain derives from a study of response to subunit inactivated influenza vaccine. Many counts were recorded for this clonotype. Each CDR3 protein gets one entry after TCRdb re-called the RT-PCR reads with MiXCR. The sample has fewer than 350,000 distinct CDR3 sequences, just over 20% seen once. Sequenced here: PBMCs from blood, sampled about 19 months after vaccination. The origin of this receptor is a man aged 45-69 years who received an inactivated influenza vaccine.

CDR3 sequence reads: CASSSMNSPLHF. CDR3 sequence (DNA): TGTGCCAGCAGTTCAATGAATTCACCCCTCCACTTT. The rearrangement uses TRBV12-3 or TRBV12-4 and TRBJ1-6, with D uncertain. The CDR3 has 12 amino acids. The V end lost 4 bases, the J end lost 7 bases, and 5 bases lay between the germline ends.